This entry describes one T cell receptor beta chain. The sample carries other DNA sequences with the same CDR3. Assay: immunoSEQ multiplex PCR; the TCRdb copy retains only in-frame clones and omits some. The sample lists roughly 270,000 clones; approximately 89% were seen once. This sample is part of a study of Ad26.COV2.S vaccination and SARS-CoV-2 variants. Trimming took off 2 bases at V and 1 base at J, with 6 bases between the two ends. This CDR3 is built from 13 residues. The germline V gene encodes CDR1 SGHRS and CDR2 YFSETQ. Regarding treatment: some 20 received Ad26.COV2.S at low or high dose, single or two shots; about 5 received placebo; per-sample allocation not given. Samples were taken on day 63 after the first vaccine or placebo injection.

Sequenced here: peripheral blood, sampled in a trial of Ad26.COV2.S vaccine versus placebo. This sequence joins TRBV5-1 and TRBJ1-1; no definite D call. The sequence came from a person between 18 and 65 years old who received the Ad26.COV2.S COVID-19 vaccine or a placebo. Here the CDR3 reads CASSFSGNTEAFF. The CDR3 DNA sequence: TGCGCCAGCAGCTTTTCCGGGAACACTGAAGCTTTCTTT.